Shown below are 15 T cell receptor beta chains from a single sample sequenced in a study of CD8 T cells in ankylosing spondylitis. Each CDR3 protein is one row after TCRdb ran MiXCR on the 5' RACE reads. Among around 130,000 distinct CDR3 sequences listed, 6% to 8.5% were seen once. The sequenced sample was blood, either unsorted or a sorted T cell fraction (not recorded which). These receptors were collected from a male donor with ankylosing spondylitis or in good health (not recorded which).

The CDR3 protein is CASNRKGFRAPSDTQYF. The CDR3 bases are TGTGCCAGCAACAGAAAGGGTTTCAGGGCCCCCTCAGATACGCAGTATTTT. The chain combines TRBV6-1 with TRBJ2-3, with a weak D call TRBD1 (5 bases). V lost 7 bases to trimming and J lost 4 bases, with 24 bases between them. Germline V gene data show CDR1 as MNHNS and CDR2 as SASEGT. This CDR3 is 17 amino acids long.

This clonotype was detected ten times or more. The gene calls are TRBV29-1 and TRBJ1-2; D is undetermined. Germline V CDR1 and CDR2: SQVTM, ANQGSEA. The CDR3 sequence is 13 residues long. Trimming took 8 bases from V and 1 from J, leaving 14 bases between them. CDR3 coding DNA: TGCAGCACCTATCTCGGGGATAACTATGGCTACACCTTC. It encodes CSTYLGDNYGYTF.

This clonotype has a count of ten or more. This sequence joins TRBV20-1 and TRBJ2-2; 7 bases fit TRBD2. CDR3 length: 16 residues. J was trimmed by 6 bases and V by 0 bases; bases with no gene match: 10. Germline CDR1 is DFQATT and CDR2 is SNEGSKA (reference sequence). CDR3 sequence reads: CSARDSGGRRSGELFF. The CDR3 region has the DNA TGCAGTGCTAGAGATAGCGGCGGGAGACGGTCCGGGGAGCTGTTTTTT.

The table lists this clonotype with many counts. The rearrangement uses TRBV12-3 or TRBV12-4 and TRBJ1-3; D unresolved. Trimming took 7 bases from V and 4 from J, leaving 17 bases between them. This CDR3 has 15 amino acids. In nucleotides, the CDR3 is TGTGCCAGCACCCCCCTGCGGGGAGGAGGAAACACCATATATTTT. This gives the protein CASTPLRGGGNTIYF.

This clonotype has a count of ten or more. V usage is TRBV6-4 and J usage is TRBJ2-4; maybe TRBD1 (5 bases). V lost 4 bases and J 6 bases, leaving 13 bases between the germline ends. CDR1 and CDR2 (germline): MRHNA, SNTAGT. CDR3 length equals 14 residues. In nucleotides, the CDR3 is TGTGCCAGCAGTGTCCACCAGGGAACAAACATTCAGTACTTC. Translation: CASSVHQGTNIQYF.

Of note for this clonotype: One end of the junction varies from germline; a read error may be responsible. The V gene is TRBV12-3 or TRBV12-4, the J gene TRBJ2-7; 13 nucleotides line up with TRBD2. The CDR3 consists of 19 residues. CDR3: CTSRRAPGPGLAGLNEQYF. For the CDR3, the DNA is TGTACCAGCAGACGGGCCCCAGGGCCGGGACTAGCGGGGCTGAACGAGCAGTACTTC.

The sample holds many counts of this clonotype. V and J are TRBV15 and TRBJ1-1; D gene uncertain. The CDR3 totals 16 residues. The germline V gene has CDR1 LNHNV and CDR2 YYDKDF (reference sequence). The V gene lost 2 bases and the J gene lost 6 bases, with 19 bases spanning the gap. The CDR3 DNA sequence: TGTGCCACCAGCAGAATAATAGGAGACATTCGATCTGAAGCTTTCTTT. Protein: CATSRIIGDIRSEAFF. The full variable domain, rest sourced from reference TRBV15 and TRBJ1-1, is DAMVIQNPRYQVTQFGKPVTLSCSQTLNHNVMYWYQQKSSQAPKLLFHYYDKDFNNEADTPDNFQSRRPNTSFCFLDIRSPGLGDTAMYLCATSRIIGDIRSEAFFGQGTRLTVV.

This clonotype was seen at least ten times. The genes are TRBV11-2 and TRBJ2-1, with TRBD1 as a possible D gene (6 bases). The CDR3 totals 16 residues. Germline V gene lookup returns CDR1 SGHAT and CDR2 FQNNGV. Between the trimmed V and J ends, which lost 3 bases and 4 bases, there was a span of 16 bases. The CDR3 reads CASSFSGTTSYNEQFF. CDR3 in DNA: TGTGCCAGCAGCTTCTCGGGGACAACTTCTTACAATGAGCAGTTCTTC.

This clonotype was detected ten times or more. The gene calls are TRBV4-1 and TRBJ2-3, with 8 bases that match TRBD2. There are 17 residues in the CDR3. The V gene's germline CDR1 is MGHRA and CDR2 YSYEKL. V trimming: 3 bases; J trimming: 5 bases; junction bases outside the gene matches: 13. In nucleotides, the CDR3 is TGCGCCAGCAGCCAGGGTGAGGGAGCGGGAGCAGGAGATACGCAGTATTTT. Protein product: CASSQGEGAGAGDTQYF.

This clonotype showed up many times. The CDR3 region has the DNA TGTGCCAGCAGCCTGGGCTCGGACAGGACCTACGAGCAGTACTTC. Translated: CASSLGSDRTYEQYF. This chain links TRBV4-2 with TRBJ2-7, with 7 bases fitting TRBD1. The germline V gene has CDR1 LGHNA and CDR2 YNFKEQ. The CDR3 totals 15 residues. The ends lost 4 bases at V and 2 bases at J; junction bases unmatched: 8.

This clonotype was recorded at least ten times. The chain is built from TRBV5-1 and TRBJ2-1; 10 bases agree with TRBD2. The junction had 14 bases not matched to a gene; V was cut back by 4 bases and J by 1 base. Looked up from germline, CDR1 is SGHRS and CDR2 is YFSETQ. The CDR3 is 19 residues long. CDR3 sequence: CASSGLSGGARKSYNEQFF. The CDR3 DNA sequence: TGCGCCAGCAGCGGCCTAAGCGGGGGGGCCCGAAAATCCTACAATGAGCAGTTCTTC.

This clonotype was seen repeatedly, ten times or more. The J gene is TRBJ2-7, the V gene TRBV28; TRBD1 aligns across 7 bases. The V gene end was trimmed by 7 bases and the J gene end by 0 bases; junction bases not matched to a gene: 9. The CDR3 extends over 15 amino acids. The germline gives CDR1 MDHEN, CDR2 SYDVKM. The DNA of the CDR3 is TGTGCCAGCAACACCAACCGGGACAGCTCCTACGAGCAGTACTTC. Translation gives CASNTNRDSSYEQYF.

There are many counts of this clonotype. The chain recombines TRBV29-1 with TRBJ1-5, with TRBD1 identical over 7 bases. The CDR3 is 13 residues long. Germline V CDR1 and CDR2: SQVTM, ANQGSEA. The V and J ends lost 1 base and 7 bases, in that order; junction bases with no gene match: 4. CDR3 sequence (DNA): TGCAGCGTTGAAGGACAGGGCGGCCAGCCCCAGCATTTT. Residues: CSVEGQGGQPQHF.

This clonotype was seen at least ten times. The chain recombines TRBV5-1 with TRBJ2-2, with TRBD2 matching over 7 bases. Germline CDR1 reads SGHRS; CDR2 reads YFSETQ. V was clipped by 5 bases and J by 1 base; unmatched bases: 5. CDR3 length: 15 residues. For the CDR3, the DNA is TGCGCCAGCAGGGCAGCGGGATTGAACACCGGGGAGCTGTTTTTT. It is translated as CASRAAGLNTGELFF.

This clonotype came up many times. This chain connects TRBV10-3 to TRBJ2-7; no clear D. Per germline, CDR1 ENHRY and CDR2 SYGVKD. The ends were cut back, 8 bases at V and 2 bases at J, with 7 bases in the middle. This CDR3 spans 11 amino acids. The CDR3 is CAIRDTYEQYF. DNA of the CDR3: TGTGCCATCCGAGACACCTACGAGCAGTACTTC.